This is a list of T cell receptor beta chains from one sample in a study of siplizumab effects on memory and regulatory T cells. The assay was immunoSEQ multiplex PCR, and TCRdb's table has in-frame clones only and misses some. The table shows 85,000 to 130,000 clones, with about 91% occurring only once. The sequenced material came from Tregs sorted from blood. All receptors derive from a human donor in good health. Each CDR3 is given with its conserved first and last residue. The D gene is left open where the match is weak. The listing skips clone size in some rows; elsewhere it reads once, few, many or a size class.

CDR3nt: TGTGCCAGTAGGCCGCAGACTAACTATGGCTACACCTTC; CDR3aa: CASRPQTNYGYTF; abundance: -; v_gene: TRBV19; d_gene: -; j_gene: TRBJ1-2
CDR3nt: TGTGCCACCAGCAGAGATTTTTCAAGGGGGTGGTTGGCTGAAGCTTTCTTT; CDR3aa: CATSRDFSRGWLAEAFF; abundance: -; v_gene: TRBV15; d_gene: -; j_gene: TRBJ1-1
CDR3nt: TGTGCCAGCAGACCCGGACAGGGGGGCTACCAGCCCCAGCATTTT; CDR3aa: CASRPGQGGYQPQHF; abundance: -; v_gene: TRBV6-1; d_gene: TRBD1; j_gene: TRBJ1-5
CDR3nt: TGTGCCAGCAGCCCGGACAGTCCGGCGAACACCGGGGAGCTGTTTTTT; CDR3aa: CASSPDSPANTGELFF; abundance: -; v_gene: TRBV7-3; d_gene: -; j_gene: TRBJ2-2
CDR3nt: TGTGCCAGCAGCTTAAGCGGGGGCCCCCCCCAAGAGACCCAGTACTTC; CDR3aa: CASSLSGGPPQETQYF; abundance: -; v_gene: TRBV7-3; d_gene: -; j_gene: TRBJ2-5
CDR3nt: TGTGCCAGTAGTACAAAAAGCTCTGGGGCCAACGTCCTGACTTTC; CDR3aa: CASSTKSSGANVLTF; abundance: once; v_gene: TRBV19; d_gene: -; j_gene: TRBJ2-6
CDR3nt: TGTGCCAGCTCACCCCCGATTGGGGTCTCCTACGAGCAGTACTTC; CDR3aa: CASSPPIGVSYEQYF; abundance: once; v_gene: TRBV18; d_gene: -; j_gene: TRBJ2-7
CDR3nt: TGTGCCAGCAGCCCTTACCGGCAGCGGCGCTACGAGCAGTACTTC; CDR3aa: CASSPYRQRRYEQYF; abundance: -; v_gene: TRBV7-2; d_gene: -; j_gene: TRBJ2-7
CDR3nt: TGTGCCAGTAGAAGACAGGGCCTCCCAGATACGCAGTATTTT; CDR3aa: CASRRQGLPDTQYF; abundance: -; v_gene: TRBV19; d_gene: TRBD1; j_gene: TRBJ2-3
CDR3nt: TGTGCCTGGAAACGGTCTGGAAACACCATATATTTT; CDR3aa: CAWKRSGNTIYF; abundance: -; v_gene: TRBV30; d_gene: -; j_gene: TRBJ1-3
CDR3nt: TGTGCCAGCAGTGAAGGGGTAGGGGCCAACGTCCTGACTTTC; CDR3aa: CASSEGVGANVLTF; abundance: -; v_gene: TRBV27; d_gene: -; j_gene: TRBJ2-6
CDR3nt: TGCGCCAGCAGCCCCGGGACAGGGGGCATAAACACTGAAGCTTTCTTT; CDR3aa: CASSPGTGGINTEAFF; abundance: -; v_gene: TRBV5-1; d_gene: TRBD1; j_gene: TRBJ1-1
CDR3nt: TGTGCCAGCAGCTTGTCAGGGGGTGATCAGCCCCAGCATTTT; CDR3aa: CASSLSGGDQPQHF; abundance: -; v_gene: TRBV11-2; d_gene: TRBD1; j_gene: TRBJ1-5
CDR3nt: TGCAGTGCCGACAGGGGTGAAAAACTGTTTTTT; CDR3aa: CSADRGEKLFF; abundance: few; v_gene: TRBV20-1; d_gene: TRBD1; j_gene: TRBJ1-4
CDR3nt: TGTGCCAGCAGCCTCCAGGGCCGGTCTAGAGAGACCCAGTACTTC; CDR3aa: CASSLQGRSRETQYF; abundance: -; v_gene: TRBV7-8; d_gene: -; j_gene: TRBJ2-5
CDR3nt: TGTGCCAGCAGTGGCCGTCCTGACAGGGTCACTGAAGCTTTCTTT; CDR3aa: CASSGRPDRVTEAFF; abundance: -; v_gene: TRBV2; d_gene: TRBD1; j_gene: TRBJ1-1
CDR3nt: TGTGCCAGCAGCCCGGGACTAGCGGGAGTAGAGACCCAGTACTTC; CDR3aa: CASSPGLAGVETQYF; abundance: -; v_gene: TRBV9; d_gene: TRBD2; j_gene: TRBJ2-5
CDR3nt: TGTGCCAGCAACCTCTCCTACAATGAGCAGTTCTTC; CDR3aa: CASNLSYNEQFF; abundance: -; v_gene: TRBV28; d_gene: -; j_gene: TRBJ2-1
CDR3nt: TGTGCCAGCAGCTTAACTAGAATCTGGCAAGAGACCCAGTACTTC; CDR3aa: CASSLTRIWQETQYF; abundance: -; v_gene: TRBV11-2; d_gene: -; j_gene: TRBJ2-5
CDR3nt: TGTGCCAGCAGCCGGAATTCTGGGGATACGCAGTATTTT; CDR3aa: CASSRNSGDTQYF; abundance: -; v_gene: TRBV11-3; d_gene: -; j_gene: TRBJ2-3
CDR3nt: TGTGCCAGCAGCAATATAGCGGGAGGGCCCGAGACCCAGTACTTC; CDR3aa: CASSNIAGGPETQYF; abundance: -; v_gene: TRBV7-6; d_gene: TRBD2; j_gene: TRBJ2-5
CDR3nt: TGTGCCAGTGGGGGATTCAAAGGGACTGGAAACACCATATATTTT; CDR3aa: CASGGFKGTGNTIYF; abundance: -; v_gene: TRBV28; d_gene: -; j_gene: TRBJ1-3
CDR3nt: TGCGCCAGCAGCCGGGTTGGGGTATGGGACTCTGGAAACACCATATATTTT; CDR3aa: CASSRVGVWDSGNTIYF; abundance: -; v_gene: TRBV5-1; d_gene: -; j_gene: TRBJ1-3
CDR3nt: TGTGCCACGTCCTCCGACGCAGGTCAGCAGTACTTC; CDR3aa: CATSSDAGQQYF; abundance: -; v_gene: TRBV25-1; d_gene: -; j_gene: TRBJ2-7
CDR3nt: TGTGCCTGGAGCCTAACTCCGAACACTGAAGCTTTCTTT; CDR3aa: CAWSLTPNTEAFF; abundance: -; v_gene: TRBV30; d_gene: -; j_gene: TRBJ1-1
CDR3nt: TGTGCCATCAGCGCAGCGAACGAGCAGTACTTC; CDR3aa: CAISAANEQYF; abundance: -; v_gene: TRBV10-3; d_gene: -; j_gene: TRBJ2-7
CDR3nt: TGTGCCAGCAGCTTAACCCCCCCGTGGGAGGGGGATACGCAGTATTTT; CDR3aa: CASSLTPPWEGDTQYF; abundance: -; v_gene: TRBV7-3; d_gene: TRBD2; j_gene: TRBJ2-3
CDR3nt: TGTGCCAGCAGTCCGGACAGGGTTAGAAACACTGAAGCTTTCTTT; CDR3aa: CASSPDRVRNTEAFF; abundance: -; v_gene: TRBV28; d_gene: TRBD1; j_gene: TRBJ1-1
CDR3nt: TGTGCCAGTAGACCCCGTGACAGGGCTGGCTACACCTTC; CDR3aa: CASRPRDRAGYTF; abundance: -; v_gene: TRBV19; d_gene: TRBD1; j_gene: TRBJ1-2
CDR3nt: TGTGCCAGCAGTACATACCTGGGGGGTGGCCTCGTCACAGATACGCAGTATTTT; CDR3aa: CASSTYLGGGLVTDTQYF; abundance: -; v_gene: TRBV2; d_gene: -; j_gene: TRBJ2-3
CDR3nt: TGTGCCAGCTCACCACCGTTACGGGTGGGAGCCAAAAACATTCAGTACTTC; CDR3aa: CASSPPLRVGAKNIQYF; abundance: -; v_gene: TRBV18; d_gene: -; j_gene: TRBJ2-4